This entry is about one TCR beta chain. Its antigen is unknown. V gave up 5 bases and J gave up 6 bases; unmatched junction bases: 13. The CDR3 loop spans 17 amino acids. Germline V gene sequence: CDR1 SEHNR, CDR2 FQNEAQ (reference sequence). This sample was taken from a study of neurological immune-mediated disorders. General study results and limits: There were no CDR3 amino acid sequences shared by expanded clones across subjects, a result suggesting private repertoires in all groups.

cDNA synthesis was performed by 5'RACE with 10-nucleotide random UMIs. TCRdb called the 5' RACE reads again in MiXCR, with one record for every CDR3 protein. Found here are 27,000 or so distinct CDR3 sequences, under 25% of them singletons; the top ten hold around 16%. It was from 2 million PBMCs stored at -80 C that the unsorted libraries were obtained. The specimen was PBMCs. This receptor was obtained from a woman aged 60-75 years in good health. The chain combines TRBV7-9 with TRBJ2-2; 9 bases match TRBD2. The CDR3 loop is CASSQDSGRRESGELFF. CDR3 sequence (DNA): TGTGCCAGCAGCCAGGATAGCGGGAGAAGGGAGTCCGGGGAGCTGTTTTTT.